The clone carrying this T cell receptor (beta chain) has only a few counts. Trimming took 7 bases from V and 8 from J, leaving 17 bases between them. The CDR3 is 12 amino acids. Looked up from germline, CDR1 is SQVTM and CDR2 is ANQGSEA. Method: immunoSEQ multiplex PCR; TCRdb's copy keeps in-frame clones and lacks some. The table has around 18,000 clones, around four fifths seen once. The sample is drawn from a study of sequential checkpoint blockade in melanoma. Overall study: Patients were randomized 1:1 to nivolumab-then-ipilimumab or ipilimumab-then-nivolumab first-line.

This sample's treatment: randomized to nivolumab then ipilimumab (arm A) or the reverse (arm B). No patient had prior DNA-damaging chemotherapy. From thawed PBMCs, live CD3+CD8+ cells negative for CD19 and CD56 were sorted. V and J are TRBV29-1 and TRBJ1-1, with a possible D match to TRBD1 (6 bases). This receptor was obtained from a human donor with melanoma. Sequences were derived from CD8+ T cells sorted from blood (inferred from file names), sampled from a patient given nivolumab and ipilimumab in sequence. The CDR3 region is CSGITGILEAFF. CDR3 nucleotide sequence: TGCAGCGGTATCACAGGGATTTTGGAAGCTTTCTTT.